The 7 T cell receptor beta chains presented below share a single source sample, sequenced in a study of shared clonotypes between healthy human individuals (dated by TCRdb to 2018 to 2020). The method was the immunoSEQ multiplex PCR assay. TCRdb provides this immuneACCESS table in a form limited to in-frame rearrangements. Some clones are lacking; in checked studies, under half of them reflect an unresolved V gene, and why the rest are absent is not known. The sample records around 430,000 clones, around 75% of which are singletons. Of the sample, around 13% falls within the top ten clones. The source material was PBMCs. These receptor sequences come from a woman aged 40 to 50 in good health. Some clones in this sample may be carry-over from other donors' samples.

Concerning this clone itself: A read error is likely, as this CDR3 ends without the conserved phenylalanine or tryptophan. The chain combines TRBV6-5 with TRBJ2-2; D unclear. The V end was cut by 6 bases, the J end by 2 bases, with 7 bases between. CDR1 is MNHEY and CDR2 is SVGAGI in the germline V gene. The CDR3 is 13 amino acids. Here the CDR3 reads CASRPPNTGELFL. The CDR3 nucleotides read TGTGCCAGCAGGCCCCCCAACACCGGGGAGCTGTTTCTT.

This chain links TRBV6-5 with TRBJ2-7, with D perhaps given as TRBD1 or TRBD2 (5 bases each). Trimming took off 6 bases at V and 5 bases at J, with 14 bases between the two ends. The CDR3 consists of 13 residues. Germline V gene sequence: CDR1 MNHEY, CDR2 SVGAGI. The CDR3 region has the DNA TGTGCCAGCAGGTCAGGGACCTTTGACGAGCAGTACTTC. Translating gives CASRSGTFDEQYF.

The chain recombines TRBV9 with TRBJ1-5; D unclear. V was cut by 3 bases and J by 6 bases, with 16 bases left in between. The CDR3 totals 15 residues. CDR1 and CDR2 (germline): SGDLS, YYNGEE. For the CDR3, the DNA is TGTGCCAGCAGCGCTGCTGGGTCTCGAAGTCAGCCCCAGCATTTT. It yields the protein CASSAAGSRSQPQHF.

The chain links TRBV2 to TRBJ2-5; D is ambiguous. The tail of the sequence fits TRBJ2-7 better, so the J call may be wrong. This CDR3 has 14 residues. The germline V gene has CDR1 SNHLY and CDR2 FYNNEI. The CDR3 loop reads CASKARPNLDEQYF. CDR3 nucleotide sequence: TGTGCCAGCAAAGCGCGTCCAAATCTCGACGAGCAGTACTTC.

The chain links TRBV29-1 to TRBJ1-3; no firm D call. The CDR3 loop spans 13 amino acids. Germline V gene data show CDR1 as SQVTM and CDR2 as ANQGSEA. Trimming removed 7 bases from V and 3 bases from J, with 13 bases in between. CDR3 sequence reads: CSASTSLGNTIYF. CDR3 DNA: TGCAGCGCTTCGACATCCCTTGGAAACACCATATATTTT.

With regard to this clone: Other DNA sequences in this specimen translate into the identical CDR3. The chain joins TRBV19 to TRBJ2-1, with TRBD2 matching over 7 bases. After removal of 2 bases from V and 2 bases from J, the junction contained 6 bases not matched to a gene. The CDR3 consists of 16 residues. From germline, CDR1 is LNHDA and CDR2 SQIVND (reference sequence). Here the CDR3 reads CASSILGGRTYNEQFF. The DNA for the CDR3 is TGTGCCAGTAGTATATTGGGCGGGAGAACCTACAATGAGCAGTTCTTC.

The rearrangement uses TRBV20-1 and TRBJ2-7; D call uncertain. The germline V gene has CDR1 DFQATT and CDR2 SNEGSKA (reference sequence). V was clipped by 5 bases and J by 5 bases, with 10 bases between them. CDR3 length: 11 residues. CDR3 DNA sequence: TGCAGTGCTCCCTACGGCGACGAGCAGTACTTC. It translates to CSAPYGDEQYF.